This T cell receptor (beta chain) was obtained from a study of shared clonotypes between healthy human individuals. For the study at large: In total, the donors were two women and a few men aged 18 to 49. The study used three CD4 naive, three CD4 memory, two CD8 naive and one CD8 memory plate per donor.

Deep-level assay runs were performed. Produced via immunoSEQ multiplex PCR; TCRdb's table is partial and in-frame only. Of approximately 2.4 million clones listed, around 95% were seen once; the top ten hold over 0.1%. From germline, CDR1 is LNHDA and CDR2 SQIVND (reference sequence). The CDR3 consists of 15 residues. V was clipped by 5 bases and J by 7 bases, with 20 bases between them. Everyone who donated was a Caucasian adult who lived in Nashville, Tennessee. The chain is built from TRBV19 and TRBJ1-1; perhaps TRBD1 as D (5 bases). Sequencing was carried out using naive CD4+ T cells sorted from blood. Specified subset: CD45RA+ positively selected. The TCR originated in a man aged 18 to 29 in good health. CDR3 DNA sequence: TGTGCCAGTAGTTTAGGGCAGGCCCCGAGGGGTGAAGCTTTCTTT. Its translation is CASSLGQAPRGEAFF.